One sample yielded the 9 T cell receptor beta chains listed below, sequenced in a study of cytomegalovirus exposure and HLA in healthy donors. PCR amplification relied on 60 Vbeta primers (plus 13 Jbeta primers). Using immunoSEQ multiplex PCR, the repertoire was profiled, and TCRdb retains in-frame clones only, with some absent. This table holds 140,000 or so clones, 84% found once. Input material: PBMCs. Receptor source: a boy under 10 years old in good health and CMV-seronegative.

The V and J genes are TRBV6-1 and TRBJ1-2; D remains unclear. The V gene lost 6 bases and the J gene lost 7 bases, with 15 bases spanning the gap. This CDR3 has 13 amino acids. Germline CDR1 reads MNHNS; CDR2 reads SASEGT. In DNA form, the CDR3 reads TGTGCCAGCAGCCCCGCCGGTCGGGGTGGCTACACCTTC. It codes for CASSPAGRGGYTF.

V is TRBV6-1 and J is TRBJ1-6, with TRBD1 matching over 7 bases. This CDR3 region has 16 residues. Germline CDR1 reads MNHNS; CDR2 reads SASEGT. Losses at the gene ends were 4 bases for V and 7 bases for J; bases not matched to a gene: 10. The CDR3 region is CASSARGQPLNSPLHF. The CDR3 DNA follows: TGTGCCAGCAGTGCCCGGGGACAGCCGTTAAATTCACCCCTCCACTTT.

The chain is built from TRBV6-5 and TRBJ2-3, with D possibly matching TRBD1 (6 bases). CDR1 MNHEY and CDR2 SVGAGI come from the germline V gene. The CDR3 is 16 amino acids. The ends were cut back, 2 bases at V and 0 bases at J, with 12 bases in the middle. The CDR3 bases are TGTGCCAGCAGTTACCTGACGAGGGGGAGCACAGATACGCAGTATTTT. It codes for CASSYLTRGSTDTQYF.

This chain links TRBV6-1 with TRBJ2-5, with unresolved D. The V and J ends lost 5 bases and 7 bases respectively, with 5 bases between them. The germline V gene encodes CDR1 MNHNS and CDR2 SASEGT. CDR3 length: 10 amino acids. CDR3 sequence (DNA): TGTGCCAGCAGTTTTAGGACCCAGTACTTC. Protein sequence: CASSFRTQYF.

The chain couples TRBV5-4 to TRBJ1-1; D is unresolved. V lost 4 bases, J lost 0 bases, and 7 bases lay in between. From germline, CDR1 is SGHNT and CDR2 YYREEE (reference sequence). The CDR3 length is 13 residues. For the CDR3, the DNA is TGTGCCAGCAGCGCCGGGGTGAACACTGAAGCTTTCTTT. Its translation is CASSAGVNTEAFF.

The chain has TRBV29-1 and TRBJ1-1; D unclear. Germline V gives CDR1 SQVTM, CDR2 ANQGSEA. The V gene lost 3 bases and the J gene lost 7 bases, with 15 bases spanning the gap. The CDR3 is 13 residues long. In nucleotides, the CDR3 is TGCAGCGTTGATAACCTGCGGGTCGATGAAGCTTTCTTT. Its protein product is CSVDNLRVDEAFF.

V and J are TRBV21-1 and TRBJ2-1; the table's D gene call, TRBD2, was not cross checked with the DNA. TRBV21-1 is marked as a pseudogene. The CDR3 sequence is 14 residues long. The CDR3 protein is CASSPRTRFNEQFF. CDR3 DNA sequence: TGTGCCAGCAGCCCCCGGACTAGATTCAATGAGCAGTTCTTC.

In this sample, this clone turned up a few times. This sequence joins TRBV5-8 and TRBJ2-7; possibly TRBD1 for D (6 bases). CDR1 is SGHTS, CDR2 YDEGEE, per germline. This CDR3 has 15 amino acids. Trimming cost V 4 bases and J 0 bases, with 14 bases left between them. This CDR3 reads CASSGDRWYSYEQYF. The CDR3 DNA reads as TGTGCCAGCAGCGGTGACAGGTGGTACTCCTACGAGCAGTACTTC.

This clone was observed once. V and J are TRBV27 and TRBJ2-7; D ambiguous. The germline V gene encodes CDR1 MNHEY and CDR2 SMNVEV (reference sequence). The CDR3 runs 13 residues. V lost 5 bases and J lost 1, with 9 bases in between. The CDR3 nucleotides are TGTGCCAGCAGTCCCCAACTATCCTACGAGCAGTACTTC. Amino acid sequence: CASSPQLSYEQYF.